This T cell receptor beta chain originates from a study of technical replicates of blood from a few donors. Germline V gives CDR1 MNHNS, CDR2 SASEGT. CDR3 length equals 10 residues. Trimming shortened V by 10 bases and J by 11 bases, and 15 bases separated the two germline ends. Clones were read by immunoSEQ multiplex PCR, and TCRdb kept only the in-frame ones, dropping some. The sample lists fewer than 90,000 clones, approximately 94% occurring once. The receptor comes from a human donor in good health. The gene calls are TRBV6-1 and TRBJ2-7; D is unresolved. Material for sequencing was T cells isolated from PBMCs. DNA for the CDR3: TGTGCCACCTCTACACCTCAGGAGTACTTC. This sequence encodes CATSTPQEYF.